This T cell receptor (beta chain) was observed in a study of T-cell memory formation after mild COVID-19 (dated by TCRdb to the early 2020s). In terms of the full investigation: Most TCR sequence clusters were specific to one of the two donors. T-cell clones expanding and contracting after mild COVID-19 in two donors were tracked by longitudinal TCRalpha and TCRbeta repertoire sequencing. The cohort was made up of two young adult volunteers, one female and one male, who were previously healthy. Here is what the overall study found, with its caveats: Some responding clones were detected in pre-infection memory, which suggested that pre-existing cross-reactive memory T cells had joined the SARS-CoV-2 response. SARS-CoV-2 specificity was not confirmed for the second-wave clones peaking on day 37. Only a couple of mild cases were covered by the study, and larger cohorts that include severe cases with pre-infection samples were considered necessary. Clones that contracted from day 15 to 85 showed balanced CD4/CD8 phenotypes, whereas a second wave of clones that expanded from day 15 to 37 leaned towards CD4+. Contracting CD4+ clones appeared mostly in the CM and EM memory subsets, whereas CD8+ clones were enriched in EMRA.

Ficoll-Paque density gradient centrifugation was the method used to isolate PBMCs. With regard to this clonotype: There is no known antigen for this receptor. Base qualities are not at hand, and no much larger clone is one base apart.

The listed sequencing device is Illumina NovaSeq 6000. TCRalpha and TCRbeta cDNA libraries were built by 5'RACE with constant-segment primers, adding sample barcodes and unique molecular identifiers. RNA was extracted from every sample with Trizol reagent. Libraries were amplified in two PCR steps, with a second sample barcode and Illumina TruSeq adapters added in the second step. Sequencing of the libraries was done on an Illumina NovaSeq, producing 2 x 150 bp paired-end reads. In the source study's methods: The reads were demultiplexed and collapsed into UMI-guided consensus sequences using migec v1.2.7. Using mixcr v2.1.11, UMI consensuses were aligned to TRA and TRB V and J templates and then assembled into clonotypes. Clonotypes were classified as expanded or contracted when called significant by both edgeR and NoisET, with noise models trained on biological replicates. For edgeR calls, the cutoffs were a false discovery rate-adjusted p below 0.01 and a log2 fold-change threshold of 1. As an exploratory analysis of dynamics, PCA with hierarchical clustering was applied to max-normalized trajectories of the 1000 most abundant clonotypes. Each responding clone was given a CD4 or CD8 phenotype based on the CD4+ and CD8+ repertoires, which had been sequenced separately. Using fastp trimming at Q25 and MiXCR clonotype assembly, TCRdb reanalyzed the public sequencing data and kept in-frame beta chains. All rows with the same CDR3 protein become a single entry with the most common DNA and genes. None of the V and J calls come from the authors' own analysis; TCRdb made them. This sample lists around 310,000 distinct CDR3 sequences; 20% to 25% were detected once. The ten largest clones represent roughly 23% of the sample.

This sequence was found in a man aged 18 to 30 who had mild COVID-19 (a few samples of this study predate the infection). The sample titles of this study are shuffled in the database, so cell type and time point are left out; the donor was told from shared clones. What was sequenced was PBMCs or a T cell subset sorted from them (not recorded which).

The nucleotide sequence is TGTGCCAGCAGACCCGGGACTAGGGATGAAAAACTGTTTTTT. Its coded protein is CASRPGTRDEKLFF. The chain links TRBV6-5 with TRBJ1-4, with TRBD1 tentatively as D gene (5 bases match). V lost 6 bases and J lost 6 bases; the stretch between them is 14 bases long. From a lookup of the germline V gene, CDR1 and CDR2 are MNHEY and SVGAGI. The CDR3 starts with the cysteine, ends with the phenylalanine, and has 14 residues. The retained sequence is limited to the CDR3, 42 bases, with the frame set at the first base.